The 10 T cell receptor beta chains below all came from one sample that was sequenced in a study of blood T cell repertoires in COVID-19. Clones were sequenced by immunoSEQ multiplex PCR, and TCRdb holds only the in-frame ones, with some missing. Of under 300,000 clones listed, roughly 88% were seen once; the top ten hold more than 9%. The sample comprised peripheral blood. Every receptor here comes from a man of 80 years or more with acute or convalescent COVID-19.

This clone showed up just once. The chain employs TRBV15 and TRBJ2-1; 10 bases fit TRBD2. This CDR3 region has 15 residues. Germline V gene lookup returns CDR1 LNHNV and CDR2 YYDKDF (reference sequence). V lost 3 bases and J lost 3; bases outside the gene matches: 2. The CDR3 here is CATSRSSGGYNEQFF. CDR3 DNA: TGTGCCACCAGCAGGTCTAGCGGGGGCTACAATGAGCAGTTCTTC.

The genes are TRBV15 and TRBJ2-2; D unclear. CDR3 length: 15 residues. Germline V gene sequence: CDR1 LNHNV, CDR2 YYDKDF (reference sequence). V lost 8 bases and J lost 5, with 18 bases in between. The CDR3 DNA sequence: TGTGCCACCGCCGAGGTTCGACCTAGGACCGGGGAGCTGTTTTTT. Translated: CATAEVRPRTGELFF.

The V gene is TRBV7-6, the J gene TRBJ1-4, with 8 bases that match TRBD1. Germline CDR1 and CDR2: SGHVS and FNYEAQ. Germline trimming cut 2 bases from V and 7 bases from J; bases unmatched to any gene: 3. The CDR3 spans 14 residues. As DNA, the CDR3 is TGTGCCAGCAGCTTATACAGGGGGTCTGAAAAACTGTTTTTT. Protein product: CASSLYRGSEKLFF.

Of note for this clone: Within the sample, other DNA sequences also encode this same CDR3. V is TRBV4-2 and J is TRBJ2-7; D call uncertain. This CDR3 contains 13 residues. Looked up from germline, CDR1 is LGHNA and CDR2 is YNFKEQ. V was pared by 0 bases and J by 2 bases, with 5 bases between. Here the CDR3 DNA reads TGTGCCAGCAGCCAAGATGGAGCCTACGAGCAGTACTTC. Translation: CASSQDGAYEQYF.

DNA for the CDR3: TGTGCCAGCAGCTTAGAGGGGACAGGGGATCAGCCCCAGCATTTT. Translated, it gives CASSLEGTGDQPQHF. The chain has TRBV7-2 and TRBJ1-5, with 10 bases fitting TRBD1. V gave up 1 base and J gave up 5 bases; unmatched junction bases: 2. CDR1 and CDR2 from the germline V gene are SGHTA and FQGNSA. The CDR3 is made up of 15 amino acids.

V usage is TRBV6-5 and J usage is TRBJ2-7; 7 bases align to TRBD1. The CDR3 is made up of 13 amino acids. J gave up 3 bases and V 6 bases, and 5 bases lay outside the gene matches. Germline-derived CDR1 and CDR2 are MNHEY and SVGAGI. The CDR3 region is CASRATGIYEQYF. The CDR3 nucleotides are TGTGCCAGCAGGGCGACAGGGATCTACGAGCAGTACTTC.

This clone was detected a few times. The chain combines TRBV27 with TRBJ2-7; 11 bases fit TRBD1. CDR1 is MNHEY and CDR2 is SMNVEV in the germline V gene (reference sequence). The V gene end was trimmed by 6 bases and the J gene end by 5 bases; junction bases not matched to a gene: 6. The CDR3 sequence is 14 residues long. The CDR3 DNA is TGTGCCAGCAGGGGGACAGGGGGTTGGGACGAGCAGTACTTC. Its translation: CASRGTGGWDEQYF.

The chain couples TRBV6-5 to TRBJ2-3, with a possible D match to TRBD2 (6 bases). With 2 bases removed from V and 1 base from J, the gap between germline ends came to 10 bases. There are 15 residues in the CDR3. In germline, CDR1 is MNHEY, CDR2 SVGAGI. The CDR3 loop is CASSYLGEGTDTQYF. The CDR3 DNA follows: TGTGCCAGCAGTTACCTTGGGGAGGGCACAGATACGCAGTATTTT.

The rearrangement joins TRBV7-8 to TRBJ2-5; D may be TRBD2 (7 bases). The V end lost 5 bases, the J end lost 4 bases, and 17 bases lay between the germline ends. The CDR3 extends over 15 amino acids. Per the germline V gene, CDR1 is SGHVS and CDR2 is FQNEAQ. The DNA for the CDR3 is TGTGCCAGCAGCACTGGGGGGGGCGGGGTAGAGACCCAGTACTTC. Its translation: CASSTGGGGVETQYF.

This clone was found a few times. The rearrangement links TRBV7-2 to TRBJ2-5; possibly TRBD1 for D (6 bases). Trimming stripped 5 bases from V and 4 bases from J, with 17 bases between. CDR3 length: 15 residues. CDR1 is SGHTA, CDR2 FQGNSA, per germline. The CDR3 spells CASSPNLQGGETQYF. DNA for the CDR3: TGTGCCAGCAGCCCCAATTTACAGGGCGGAGAGACCCAGTACTTC. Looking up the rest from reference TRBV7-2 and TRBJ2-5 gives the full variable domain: GAGVSQSPSNKVTEKGKDVELRCDPISGHTALYWYRQSLGQGLEFLIYFQGNSAPDKSGLPSDRFSAERTGGSVSTLTIQRTQQEDSAVYLCASSPNLQGGETQYFGPGTRLLVL.